The rows below give T cell receptor beta chains drawn from one sample of a study of T cell repertoires in cytomegalovirus infection. TCRdb processed the reads anew with MiXCR; each CDR3 protein has one entry. The sample lists around 440,000 distinct CDR3 sequences; roughly 12% were seen once. Material for sequencing was PBMCs. The receptors were gathered from a human donor in good health (CMV status not recorded). Some clones in this sample may be carry-over from other donors' samples. Each CDR3 is given with its conserved first and last residue. The D gene is left open where the match is weak. Clone size appears in some rows only: once, few, many, or a class for an expanded clone.

>TRBJ1-2|TRBD1|TRBV6-1|many
CASSRGTGDNGYTF
TGTGCCAGCAGTAGGGGGACAGGCGATAATGGCTACACCTTC
>TRBJ2-2|TRBD1|TRBV28|few
CASSSQPGQGITGELFF
TGTGCCAGCAGTTCCCAACCGGGACAGGGGATCACCGGGGAGCTGTTTTTT
>TRBJ1-4|NA|TRBV27|many
CASSPLRVGEKLFF
TGTGCCAGCAGTCCACTGCGGGTCGGAGAAAAACTGTTTTTT
>TRBJ1-2|NA|TRBV5-1|many
CASSLGQNYGYTF
TGTGCCAGCAGCTTAGGACAGAACTATGGCTACACCTTC
>TRBJ2-3|NA|TRBV27|many
CASSSLRGSSTDTQYF
TGTGCCAGCAGTTCGCTTAGGGGTTCGAGCACAGATACGCAGTATTTT
>TRBJ1-2|NA|TRBV6-1|many
CASGRREIANYGYTF
TGTGCCAGCGGTCGACGGGAGATCGCTAACTATGGCTACACCTTC
>TRBJ2-3|TRBD2|TRBV6-1|many
CASSYGRADTQYF
TGTGCCAGCAGTTACGGGAGGGCAGATACGCAGTATTTT
>TRBJ2-3|NA|TRBV7-2|NA
CASSPIRTDTQYF
TGTGCCAGCAGCCCCATCCGCACAGATACGCAGTATTTT
>TRBJ2-1|TRBD2|TRBV19|many
CASSIGEAGGNEQFF
TGTGCCAGTAGTATAGGAGAGGCGGGGGGCAATGAGCAGTTCTTC
>TRBJ2-7|TRBD2|TRBV7-2|many
CATSASGIGTYEQYF
TGTGCCACCTCCGCTAGCGGGATAGGCACCTACGAGCAGTACTTC
>TRBJ2-7|TRBD2|TRBV5-5|many
CASSSPTGTSGWGWYEQYF
TGTGCCAGCAGCTCCCCTACCGGGACTAGCGGGTGGGGATGGTACGAGCAGTACTTC
>TRBJ1-5|TRBD1|TRBV27|many
CASSPGTAFSNQPQHF
TGTGCCAGCAGTCCGGGGACAGCTTTTAGCAATCAGCCCCAGCATTTT
>TRBJ2-7|TRBD1|TRBV14|many
CASSPRTGLSYEQYF
TGTGCCAGCAGCCCCCGGACAGGGCTCTCCTACGAGCAGTACTTC
>TRBJ2-7|NA|TRBV13|NA
CASSSFRESYEQYF
TGTGCCAGCAGCTCTTTTCGGGAATCCTACGAGCAGTACTTC